A selection of T cell receptor beta chains follows, all from one sample in a study of blood T cell repertoires in COVID-19. Assay: immunoSEQ multiplex PCR; the TCRdb copy retains only in-frame clones and omits some. Here the sample spans 150,000 to 200,000 clones, around 79% being singletons. The sample was peripheral blood. The receptors derive from a woman between 35 and 50 years old with COVID-19, enrolled during active disease. The CDR3 runs from the conserved cysteine through the conserved F or W. D genes are given only for firm matches. The listing skips clone size in some rows; elsewhere it reads once, few, many or a size class.

d_gene: .
v_gene: TRBV12-3/TRBV12-4
len: 13
abundance: once
j_gene: TRBJ2-1
CDR3nt: TGTGCCAGCAGGCGGACTCCATACAATGAGCAGTTCTTC
CDR3aa: CASRRTPYNEQFF

d_gene: TRBD2
v_gene: TRBV24-1
len: 14
abundance: .
j_gene: TRBJ2-5
CDR3nt: TGTGCCACCAGTGCTCGGGGAGGGGAGGAGACCCAGTACTTC
CDR3aa: CATSARGGEETQYF

d_gene: .
v_gene: TRBV7-2
len: 14
abundance: .
j_gene: TRBJ2-5
CDR3nt: TGTGCCAGCAGCCCAGGGGCATCCCAAGAGACCCAGTACTTC
CDR3aa: CASSPGASQETQYF

d_gene: TRBD2
v_gene: TRBV9
len: 16
abundance: .
j_gene: TRBJ2-2
CDR3nt: TGTGCCAGCAGCGTAACTAGCGGGGGGGTGCCCGGGGAGCTGTTTTTT
CDR3aa: CASSVTSGGVPGELFF

d_gene: TRBD1
v_gene: TRBV6-2/TRBV6-3
len: 12
abundance: .
j_gene: TRBJ2-7
CDR3nt: TGTGCCAGCAGTTACAGGGGGCTCGAGCAGTACTTC
CDR3aa: CASSYRGLEQYF

d_gene: .
v_gene: TRBV6-5
len: 12
abundance: .
j_gene: TRBJ2-4
CDR3nt: TGTGCCAGCACCCCCGGTAAGAACATTCAGTACTTC
CDR3aa: CASTPGKNIQYF

d_gene: TRBD1
v_gene: TRBV11-2
len: 17
abundance: .
j_gene: TRBJ1-5
CDR3nt: TGTGCCAGCAGCCGACAGGGAATCGGGGGCTCTAATCAGCCCCAGCATTTT
CDR3aa: CASSRQGIGGSNQPQHF

d_gene: TRBD1
v_gene: TRBV6-6
len: 14
abundance: .
j_gene: TRBJ2-7
CDR3nt: TGTGCCAGCAGGAATGACAGGGGGCCTAACGAGCAGTACTTC
CDR3aa: CASRNDRGPNEQYF

d_gene: TRBD1
v_gene: TRBV7-3
len: 14
abundance: once
j_gene: TRBJ2-1
CDR3nt: TGTGCCAGCAGCCCCTACACAGGGGACAATGAGCAGTTCTTC
CDR3aa: CASSPYTGDNEQFF

d_gene: .
v_gene: TRBV27
len: 14
abundance: .
j_gene: TRBJ2-3
CDR3nt: TGTGCCAGCAGTTTTTGGCGGGGAAAAGATACGCAGTATTTT
CDR3aa: CASSFWRGKDTQYF

d_gene: .
v_gene: TRBV12-3/TRBV12-4
len: 11
abundance: .
j_gene: TRBJ1-1
CDR3nt: TGTGCCAGCAGTTTAGAAGTAGTAGCTTTCTTT
CDR3aa: CASSLEVVAFF

d_gene: TRBD1
v_gene: TRBV19
len: 13
abundance: .
j_gene: TRBJ1-1
CDR3nt: TGTGCCAGTAGTGGACAGGGAGGCGCTGAAGCTTTCTTT
CDR3aa: CASSGQGGAEAFF

d_gene: .
v_gene: TRBV5-1
len: 16
abundance: .
j_gene: TRBJ2-3
CDR3nt: TGCGCCAGCAGCTTGGGGATGGACAGAGGCGCAGATACGCAGTATTTT
CDR3aa: CASSLGMDRGADTQYF

d_gene: TRBD2
v_gene: TRBV10-1
len: 14
abundance: .
j_gene: TRBJ2-2
CDR3nt: TGCGCCAGCAGGGAGGGACTAGAGACCGGGGAGCTGTTTTTT
CDR3aa: CASREGLETGELFF

d_gene: .
v_gene: TRBV11-2
len: 13
abundance: .
j_gene: TRBJ1-1
CDR3nt: TGTGCCAGCAGCTTAGGAGGGAACACTGAAGCTTTCTTT
CDR3aa: CASSLGGNTEAFF

d_gene: TRBD2
v_gene: TRBV5-4
len: 16
abundance: .
j_gene: TRBJ2-1
CDR3nt: TGTGCCAGCAGCTTGTTTGTAGCGGGGGGACTCAATGAGCAGTTCTTC
CDR3aa: CASSLFVAGGLNEQFF

d_gene: .
v_gene: TRBV12-2
len: 16
abundance: .
j_gene: TRBJ2-5
CDR3nt: TGTGCAAGTCGCTTAGGTCGGGACAGTCCAAGGGAGACCCAGTACTTC
CDR3aa: CASRLGRDSPRETQYF

d_gene: .
v_gene: TRBV6-5
len: 12
abundance: many
j_gene: TRBJ2-7
CDR3nt: TGTGCCTCAGCCCGGGGGACCTACGAGCAGTACTTC
CDR3aa: CASARGTYEQYF

d_gene: TRBD1
v_gene: TRBV7-3
len: 16
abundance: .
j_gene: TRBJ2-2
CDR3nt: TGTGCCAGCAGCCTAAGGGACAGGAGGAACACCGGGGAGCTGTTTTTT
CDR3aa: CASSLRDRRNTGELFF